The T cell receptor (beta chain) under discussion was sequenced for a study of T cell responses to AZD1222 COVID-19 vaccine. Study in general: Pooling was applied to second doses at about 4 or about 12 weeks.

Measured with immunoSEQ multiplex PCR; TCRdb has only the in-frame clones, and not every one. The profile covers roughly 140,000 clones, with about 89% appearing a single time and approximately 4.5% taken by the ten largest. As concerns this clone: The target antigen is unknown.

Whole-study findings and limits: Donor demographics were predominantly white British with a female majority; clonal diversity may be underestimated. Just a handful of AZD1222 recipients were seropositive at baseline.

Source: peripheral blood, taken on day 0 of AZD1222 vaccination. The source of this sequence is an adult in good health.

The CDR3 nucleotides read TGCGCCAGCAGCCAGGACGCGGGGTTTCAAGAGACCCAGTACTTC. It codes for CASSQDAGFQETQYF. The rearrangement uses TRBV5-1 and TRBJ2-5; a weak D match, TRBD2 (6 bases). The germline V gene has CDR1 SGHRS and CDR2 YFSETQ. This CDR3 region has 15 residues. The ends were cut back, 4 bases at V and 2 bases at J, with 15 bases in the middle.